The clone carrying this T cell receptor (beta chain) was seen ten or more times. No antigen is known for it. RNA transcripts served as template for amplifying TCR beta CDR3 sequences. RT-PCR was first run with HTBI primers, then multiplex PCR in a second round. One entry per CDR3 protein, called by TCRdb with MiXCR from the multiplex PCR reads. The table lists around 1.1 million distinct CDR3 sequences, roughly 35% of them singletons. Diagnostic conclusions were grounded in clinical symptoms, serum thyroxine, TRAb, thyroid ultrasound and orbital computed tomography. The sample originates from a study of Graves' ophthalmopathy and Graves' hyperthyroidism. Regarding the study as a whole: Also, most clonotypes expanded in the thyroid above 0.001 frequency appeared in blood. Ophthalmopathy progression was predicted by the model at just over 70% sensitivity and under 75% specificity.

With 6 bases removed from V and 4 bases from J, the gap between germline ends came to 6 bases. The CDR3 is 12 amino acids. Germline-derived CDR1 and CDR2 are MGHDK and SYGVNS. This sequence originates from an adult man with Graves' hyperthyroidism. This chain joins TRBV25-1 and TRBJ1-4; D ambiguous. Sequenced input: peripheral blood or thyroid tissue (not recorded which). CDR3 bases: TGTGCCAGCAGCTCGGATAATGAAAAACTGTTTTTT. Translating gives CASSSDNEKLFF.